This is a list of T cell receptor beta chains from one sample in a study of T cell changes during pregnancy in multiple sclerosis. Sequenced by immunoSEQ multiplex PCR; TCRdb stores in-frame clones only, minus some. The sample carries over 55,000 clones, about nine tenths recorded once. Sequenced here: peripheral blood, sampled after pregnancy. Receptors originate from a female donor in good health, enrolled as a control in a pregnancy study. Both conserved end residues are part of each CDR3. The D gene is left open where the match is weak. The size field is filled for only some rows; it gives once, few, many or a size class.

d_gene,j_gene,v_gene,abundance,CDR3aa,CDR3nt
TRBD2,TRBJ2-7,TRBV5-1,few,CASSFTSGRADEYEQYF,TGCGCCAGCAGCTTTACTAGCGGGAGGGCCGATGAATACGAGCAGTACTTC
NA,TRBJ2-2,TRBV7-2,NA,CASSPTRVTGELFF,TGTGCCAGCAGCCCGACCAGGGTCACCGGGGAGCTGTTTTTT
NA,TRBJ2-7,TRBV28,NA,CATLDRSPHYEQYF,TGTGCCACCCTTGATCGGTCCCCTCACTACGAGCAGTACTTC
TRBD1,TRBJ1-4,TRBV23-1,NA,CASSQSGQGSNEKLFF,TGCGCCAGCAGTCAATCGGGACAGGGGAGTAATGAAAAACTGTTTTTT
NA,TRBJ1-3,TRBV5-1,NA,CASSSGGDTIYF,TGCGCCAGCAGCTCCGGGGGGGACACCATATATTTT
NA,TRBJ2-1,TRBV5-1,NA,CASSKRAGKSGNEQFF,TGCGCCAGCAGCAAAAGAGCGGGTAAGAGCGGCAATGAGCAGTTCTTC
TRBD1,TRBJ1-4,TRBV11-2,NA,CASSFSLRGLGEKLFF,TGTGCCAGCAGCTTTTCACTCAGGGGGCTTGGAGAAAAACTGTTTTTT
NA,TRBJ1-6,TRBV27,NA,CASSLEAQLWSPLHF,TGTGCCAGCAGTTTAGAGGCCCAATTGTGGTCACCCCTCCACTTT
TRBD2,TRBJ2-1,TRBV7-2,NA,CASSFTSGVIDEQFF,TGTGCCAGCAGCTTCACTAGCGGGGTAATTGATGAGCAGTTCTTC
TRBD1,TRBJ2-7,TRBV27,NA,CASSFQTGFDEQYF,TGTGCCAGCAGTTTTCAGACAGGGTTCGACGAGCAGTACTTC
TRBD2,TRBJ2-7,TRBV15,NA,CATSRDIAGDHEQYF,TGTGCCACCAGCAGAGACATAGCGGGAGATCACGAGCAGTACTTC
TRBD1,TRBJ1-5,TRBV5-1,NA,CASSLDSGGGQPQHF,TGCGCCAGCAGCTTAGACTCAGGGGGCGGTCAGCCCCAGCATTTT
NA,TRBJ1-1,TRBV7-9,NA,CASSPQSGQIATEAFF,TGTGCCAGCAGTCCTCAGTCGGGTCAGATAGCGACTGAAGCTTTCTTT
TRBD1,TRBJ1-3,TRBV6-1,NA,CASSETGAPGNTIYF,TGTGCCAGCAGTGAAACAGGGGCCCCTGGAAACACCATATATTTT
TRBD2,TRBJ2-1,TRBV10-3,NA,CAISEAGLAGGTNEQFF,TGTGCCATCAGTGAGGCGGGACTAGCGGGGGGTACAAATGAGCAGTTCTTC
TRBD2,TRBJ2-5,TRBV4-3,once,CASSQDPPSGRGETQYF,TGCGCCAGCAGCCAAGACCCCCCCAGCGGGAGGGGGGAGACCCAGTACTTC
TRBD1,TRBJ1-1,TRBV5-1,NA,CASSYDRVGTEAFF,TGCGCCAGCAGCTATGACAGGGTAGGCACTGAAGCTTTCTTT
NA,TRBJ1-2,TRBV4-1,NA,CASSQDWSGLYGYTF,TGCGCCAGCAGCCAAGACTGGTCAGGCCTCTATGGCTACACCTTC
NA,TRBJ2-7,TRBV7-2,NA,CASSYGLTYEQYF,TGTGCCAGCAGCTACGGACTTACTTACGAGCAGTACTTC
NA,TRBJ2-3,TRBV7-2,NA,CASSSYPEDTQYF,TGTGCCAGCAGCTCATACCCAGAAGATACGCAGTATTTT
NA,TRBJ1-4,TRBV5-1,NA,CASSLAGQGAAKLFF,TGCGCCAGCAGCTTGGCCGGGCAGGGTGCGGCAAAACTGTTTTTT
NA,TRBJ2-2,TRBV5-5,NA,CASSLGGEIGELFF,TGTGCCAGCAGCTTGGGGGGCGAAATCGGGGAGCTGTTTTTT
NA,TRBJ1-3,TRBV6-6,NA,CASSYSRGPGNTIYF,TGTGCCAGCAGTTACTCCCGAGGGCCTGGAAACACCATATATTTT
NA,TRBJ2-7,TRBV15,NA,CATSRDFPGSYEQYF,TGTGCCACCAGCAGAGATTTTCCGGGGTCATACGAGCAGTACTTC
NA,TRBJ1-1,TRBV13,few,CASSPQLRMNTEAFF,TGTGCCAGCAGCCCTCAACTCAGGATGAACACTGAAGCTTTCTTT
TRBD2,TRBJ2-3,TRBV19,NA,CASRLAGVRTDTQYF,TGTGCTAGTAGGTTAGCGGGAGTAAGAACAGATACGCAGTATTTT
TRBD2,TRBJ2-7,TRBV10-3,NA,CAISSREDHEQYF,TGTGCCATCAGCTCGCGGGAGGACCACGAGCAGTACTTC
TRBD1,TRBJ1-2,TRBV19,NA,CASTLGQMDYGYTF,TGTGCCAGTACTTTGGGACAGATGGACTATGGCTACACCTTC
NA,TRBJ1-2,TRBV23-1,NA,CASPGGDYGYTF,TGCGCCAGTCCGGGGGGGGACTATGGCTACACCTTC
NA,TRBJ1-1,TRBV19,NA,CASSSSGSQETEAFF,TGTGCCAGTAGTTCCTCTGGGTCCCAGGAAACTGAAGCTTTCTTT
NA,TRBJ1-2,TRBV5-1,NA,CASSLSGSGYTF,TGCGCCAGCAGCTTGTCGGGGTCCGGCTACACCTTC
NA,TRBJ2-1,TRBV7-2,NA,CASSLELARNEQFF,TGTGCCAGCAGCTTAGAACTAGCTCGAAATGAGCAGTTCTTC
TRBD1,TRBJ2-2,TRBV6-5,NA,CASRPGTGSSGELFF,TGTGCCAGCAGACCCGGGACAGGTTCGTCCGGGGAGCTGTTTTTT
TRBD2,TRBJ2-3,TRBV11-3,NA,CASSSGLAGAHTQYF,TGTGCCAGCAGCTCGGGACTAGCGGGGGCACATACGCAGTATTTT
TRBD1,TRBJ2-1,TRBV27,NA,CASSPLSRGRNEQFF,TGTGCCAGCAGTCCATTAAGTAGGGGGCGGAATGAGCAGTTCTTC
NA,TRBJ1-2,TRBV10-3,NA,CAISGGTDYGYTF,TGTGCCATCAGTGGGGGGACTGACTATGGCTACACCTTC
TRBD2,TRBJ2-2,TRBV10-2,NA,CATQIAGAGTGELFF,TGCGCCACGCAGATAGCGGGGGCGGGAACCGGGGAGCTGTTTTTT
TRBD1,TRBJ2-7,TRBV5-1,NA,CASSLTGTGSYEQYF,TGCGCCAGCAGCTTAACCGGGACAGGGAGCTACGAGCAGTACTTC
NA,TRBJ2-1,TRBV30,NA,CAWTQGSEQFF,TGTGCCTGGACCCAGGGTAGTGAGCAGTTCTTC
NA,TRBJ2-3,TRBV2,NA,CASSGESTDTQYF,TGTGCCAGCAGTGGTGAGAGCACAGATACGCAGTATTTT
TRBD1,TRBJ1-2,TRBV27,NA,CASSFRGNGYTF,TGTGCCAGCAGTTTCAGGGGGAATGGCTACACCTTC
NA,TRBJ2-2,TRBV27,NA,CASSFRVPTGELFF,TGTGCCAGCAGTTTCCGGGTCCCCACCGGGGAGCTGTTTTTT
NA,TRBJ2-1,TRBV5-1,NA,CASSLVGRDEQFF,TGCGCCAGCAGCTTGGTGGGGCGCGATGAGCAGTTCTTC
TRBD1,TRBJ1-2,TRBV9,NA,CASMDRDGYTF,TGTGCCAGCATGGACAGGGACGGCTACACCTTC
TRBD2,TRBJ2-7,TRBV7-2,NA,CASSPTEGRGGNEQYF,TGTGCCAGCAGCCCGACGGAGGGGCGGGGGGGGAACGAGCAGTACTTC
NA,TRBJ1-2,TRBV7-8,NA,CASSLSTAANYGYTF,TGTGCCAGCAGCTTAAGTACAGCAGCTAACTATGGCTACACCTTC
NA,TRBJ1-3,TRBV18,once,CASSPPGEAGNTIYF,TGTGCCAGCTCACCGCCGGGGGAAGCTGGAAACACCATATATTTT
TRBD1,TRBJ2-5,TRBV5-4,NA,CASSSGRDRGQETQYF,TGTGCCAGCAGCTCGGGACGGGACAGGGGACAGGAGACCCAGTACTTC
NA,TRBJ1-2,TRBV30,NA,CARELTSYGYTF,TGTGCTCGGGAGCTTACTTCCTATGGCTACACCTTC
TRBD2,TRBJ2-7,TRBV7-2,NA,CASSLTTSAEQYF,TGTGCCAGCAGCTTAACTACTAGCGCCGAGCAGTACTTC
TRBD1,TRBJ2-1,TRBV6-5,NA,CASSHGGQGYEQFF,TGTGCCAGCAGCCACGGGGGACAGGGCTATGAGCAGTTCTTC
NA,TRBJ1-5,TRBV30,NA,CAWSRQGSQPQHF,TGTGCCTGGAGTAGGCAGGGGAGCCAGCCCCAGCATTTT
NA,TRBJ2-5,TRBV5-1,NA,CASSLAGETQYF,TGCGCCAGCAGCTTGGCCGGGGAGACCCAGTACTTC
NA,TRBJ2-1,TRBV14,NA,CASSPQWGAGTSYNEQFF,TGTGCCAGCAGCCCCCAATGGGGAGCGGGGACATCCTACAATGAGCAGTTCTTC